Below, 9 T cell receptor beta chains from the same sample are listed, as sequenced in a study of regulatory T cells in long-lasting Graves disease. Researchers made TCR beta libraries by using iRepertoire HTBI primers and running Arm-PCR on CDR3 regions. TCRdb used MiXCR to reprocess the multiplex PCR reads, holding one entry per CDR3 protein. The sample holds hundreds of thousands of distinct CDR3 sequences; 15% are singletons and the top ten take 20% to 25%. Time point given: newly diagnosed GD, antithyroid drugs for less than 3 months. Scientists built the TCR library using RNA that was extracted from PBMCs. The starting material was peripheral blood mononuclear cells (PBMCs), obtained at new diagnosis, from a patient treated with antithyroid drugs. These receptors came from a female donor with Graves disease.

This clonotype was detected ten times or more. The V and J genes are TRBV6-2 or TRBV6-3 and TRBJ1-6; no clear D gene. CDR1 is MNHEY and CDR2 is SVGEGT in the germline V gene. The CDR3 covers 15 residues. V was shortened by 6 bases and J by 9 bases, with 18 bases between the two germline ends. The chain's CDR3 is CASRTDPTNGSPLHF. CDR3 bases: TGTGCCAGCAGGACGGATCCTACTAATGGTTCACCCCTCCACTTT.

The sample holds many counts of this clonotype. V usage is TRBV12-3 or TRBV12-4 and J usage is TRBJ2-1; 9 nucleotides align to TRBD2. Trimming cost V 8 bases and J 0 bases; bases outside gene matches: 5. The CDR3 spans 15 residues. The CDR3 is CASGRTSVSYNEQFF. CDR3 in DNA: TGTGCCAGCGGCCGGACTAGCGTCTCCTACAATGAGCAGTTCTTC.

Ten or more counts support this clonotype. J is TRBJ2-1 and V is TRBV12-5; D gene uncertain. This CDR3 contains 15 residues. Germline V CDR1 and CDR2: LGHNT, FRNRAP. V lost 5 bases and J 3 bases, leaving 14 bases between the germline ends. The CDR3 is CASGLESSRYNEQFF. DNA for the CDR3: TGTGCTAGTGGTCTTGAGAGTTCCCGCTACAATGAGCAGTTCTTC. The full variable domain, rest sourced from reference TRBV12-5 and TRBJ2-1, is DARVTQTPRHKVTEMGQEVTMRCQPILGHNTVFWYRQTMMQGLELLAYFRNRAPLDDSGMPKDRFSAEMPDATLATLKIQPSEPRDSAVYFCASGLESSRYNEQFFGPGTRLTVL.

This clonotype was seen more than once but under ten times. The V call is TRBV10-3, the J call TRBJ1-2; D gene unclear. This CDR3 is 12 amino acids long. From germline, CDR1 is ENHRY and CDR2 SYGVKD. V dropped 8 bases and J dropped 5 bases, with 12 bases sitting between them. CDR3 sequence (DNA): TGTGCCATCGACGACGGCTTTTATGGCTACACCTTC. Protein sequence: CAIDDGFYGYTF.

The chain has TRBV3-1 and TRBJ2-1; no reliable D call. The J call is uncertain, as TRBJ2-5 better fits the DNA end. Germline V gives CDR1 LGHDT, CDR2 YNNKEL (reference sequence). The CDR3 runs to 14 residues. The CDR3 region is CASSQESARETQYF. The CDR3, as DNA: TGTGCCAGCAGCCAAGAATCCGCACGGGAGACCCAGTACTTC.

At least ten counts were recorded for this clonotype. V is TRBV19 and J is TRBJ2-3, with D tentatively TRBD1 (5 bases). V was trimmed by 7 bases and J by 2 bases, leaving 19 bases between them. The CDR3 covers 16 residues. The germline gives CDR1 LNHDA, CDR2 SQIVND (reference sequence). CDR3 nucleotide sequence: TGTGCCAGTACTACGACGGTGGGGCCTCTCACAGATACGCAGTATTTT. This codes for CASTTTVGPLTDTQYF.

This clonotype was detected ten times or more. DNA for the CDR3: TGTGCCAGCAGCTTCCAGCTAGCGGGGTCATCCTACGAGCAGTACTTC. Translating it yields CASSFQLAGSSYEQYF. The chain links TRBV7-2 to TRBJ2-7, with TRBD2 matching 9 bases. CDR1 is SGHTA, CDR2 FQGNSA, per germline. CDR3 length equals 16 residues. V dropped 3 bases and J dropped 1; count of bases not matched to a gene: 7.

There are many counts of this clonotype. The chain joins TRBV27 to TRBJ2-7; D remains ambiguous. The ends were cut back, 4 bases at V and 2 bases at J, with 6 bases in the middle. CDR1 is MNHEY and CDR2 is SMNVEV in the germline V gene (reference sequence). The CDR3 spans 12 residues. The CDR3 is CASSSTAYEQYF. The CDR3 DNA reads as TGTGCCAGCAGTTCCACAGCCTACGAGCAGTACTTC.

This clonotype was recorded at least ten times. V gene TRBV3-1 combines with J gene TRBJ1-1; D not certain. The CDR3 covers 14 residues. CDR1 LGHDT and CDR2 YNNKEL come from the germline V gene (reference sequence). Trimming pared 7 bases from V and 4 bases from J, leaving 16 bases between. The CDR3 protein is CASTSLGFGTEAFF. Here the CDR3 DNA reads TGTGCCAGCACCTCCTTAGGCTTTGGCACTGAAGCTTTCTTT.